This T cell receptor beta chain was sequenced in a study of shared clonotypes between healthy human individuals. At the level of the study: Used for every donor were three CD4 naive, three CD4 memory, two CD8 naive and one CD8 memory plate.

Produced via immunoSEQ multiplex PCR; TCRdb's table is partial and in-frame only. The sample records around 980,000 clones, around 78% being singletons. The CDR3 loop spans 13 amino acids. The V end was cut by 8 bases, the J end by 4 bases, with 11 bases between. Germline values: CDR1 SGHDN, CDR2 FVKESK. The table lists this clone with a count of one. V usage is TRBV14 and J usage is TRBJ1-4; tentative D call: TRBD1 (6 bases). The sample consisted of memory CD4+ T cells from PBMCs. Subset meaning: CD45RA-negative fraction. The sequence derives from a man younger than 35 in good health. Some clones in this sample may be carry-over from other donors' samples. The CDR3 bases are TGTGCCAGCCAGCGACAGGTTAATGAAAAACTGTTTTTT. It codes for CASQRQVNEKLFF.